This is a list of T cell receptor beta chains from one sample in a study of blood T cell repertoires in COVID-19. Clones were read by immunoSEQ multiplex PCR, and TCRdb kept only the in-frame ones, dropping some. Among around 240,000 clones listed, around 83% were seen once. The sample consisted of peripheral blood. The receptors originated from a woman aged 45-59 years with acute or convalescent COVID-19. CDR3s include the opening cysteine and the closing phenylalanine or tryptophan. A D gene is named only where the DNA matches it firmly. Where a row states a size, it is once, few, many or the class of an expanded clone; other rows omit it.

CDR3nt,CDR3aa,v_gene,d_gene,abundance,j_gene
TGTGCCAGCAGTACGACAGGGGATGTTACTGAAGCTTTCTTT,CASSTTGDVTEAFF,TRBV27,TRBD1,.,TRBJ1-1
TGTGCCAGCAGTTTGGGCCGTGGCAATCAGCCCCAGCATTTT,CASSLGRGNQPQHF,TRBV27,.,.,TRBJ1-5
TGTGCCTGGAAGGGGGAGAGCTCTGGAAACACCATATATTTT,CAWKGESSGNTIYF,TRBV30,.,once,TRBJ1-3
TGTGCCACCAGCAGAGGGGGCGGGAGCTCCTACAATGAGCAGTTCTTC,CATSRGGGSSYNEQFF,TRBV15,TRBD2,.,TRBJ2-1
TGTGCCAGCAGCGACCGGGACAGCTATGGCTACACCTTC,CASSDRDSYGYTF,TRBV12-3/TRBV12-4,TRBD1,.,TRBJ1-2
TGTGCCAGCAGCCAAGGATCCGGGAGTAACTATGGCTACACCTTC,CASSQGSGSNYGYTF,TRBV3-1/TRBV3-2,.,.,TRBJ1-2
TGTGCCAGCTCACCACGGGGACTAGCGGGAGGGCCTGGCGAGCAGTACTTC,CASSPRGLAGGPGEQYF,TRBV18,TRBD2,.,TRBJ2-7
TGTGCCAGCAGCTTAGGCAGGGGCGCCACCGGGGAGCTGTTTTTT,CASSLGRGATGELFF,TRBV7-9,.,few,TRBJ2-2
TGTGCCAGCAGTTTAGGCGGTTATCCTCCGGAAGATTTCTTT,CASSLGGYPPEDFF,TRBV28,.,.,TRBJ1-1
TGTGCCAGCAGCGTAGAGCCGGGTGGGGGCAGTAATACCTACGAGCAGTACTTC,CASSVEPGGGSNTYEQYF,TRBV9,.,few,TRBJ2-7
TGCGCCAGCAGCCAAGATTTACCGGTCACCCCTTACGAGCAGTACTTC,CASSQDLPVTPYEQYF,TRBV4-1,.,.,TRBJ2-7
TGTGCTAGTGCGGCGGACAGGGGGATCGAGCAGTACTTC,CASAADRGIEQYF,TRBV12-5,TRBD1,.,TRBJ2-7
TGTGCCAGCAGCCAGGGACAGGGGGTTAATCAGCCCCAGCATTTT,CASSQGQGVNQPQHF,TRBV28,TRBD1,once,TRBJ1-5
TGTGCCAGCAGTAAACAGGGGGACCTCTGGGGCTACACCTTC,CASSKQGDLWGYTF,TRBV28,TRBD1,.,TRBJ1-2
TGCGCCAGCACACCAGGGGACAAAGACACTGAAGCTTTCTTT,CASTPGDKDTEAFF,TRBV10-1,.,once,TRBJ1-1
TGTGCCAGCAGCCAAGCCACAGGGGGGGGCTATGGCTACACCTTC,CASSQATGGGYGYTF,TRBV4-2,TRBD1,.,TRBJ1-2
TGTGCCAGCAGCCTTAGGCTAGCGGGGGACAATGAGCAGTTCTTC,CASSLRLAGDNEQFF,TRBV7-2,TRBD2,.,TRBJ2-1
TGTGCCAGCAGGTCGGGACAGGGGAGCACCGGGGAGCTGTTTTTT,CASRSGQGSTGELFF,TRBV28,TRBD1,.,TRBJ2-2
TGTGCCAGCAGCTTAGTGGGTAGCGGGGGGCTTTACAATGAGCAGTTCTTC,CASSLVGSGGLYNEQFF,TRBV7-6,TRBD2,medium-sized,TRBJ2-1
TGTGCCAGCACCCCCGGGGGTGAGCAGTTCTTC,CASTPGGEQFF,TRBV12-3/TRBV12-4,.,once,TRBJ2-1
TGTGCCAGCAGCCAAGAAAAGGGGCGAGTAAATCAGCCCCAGCATTTT,CASSQEKGRVNQPQHF,TRBV4-2,.,once,TRBJ1-5
TGTGCCAGCGCGACAGGGGGGGTCACTGAAGCTTTCTTT,CASATGGVTEAFF,TRBV9,TRBD1,once,TRBJ1-1
TGTGCCACCAGCAGCCTCAGGGGGGCCATCTACGAGCAGTACTTC,CATSSLRGAIYEQYF,TRBV15,.,.,TRBJ2-7
TGTGCCACCAGCGTAGCGGCCAACCAAGAGACCCAGTACTTC,CATSVAANQETQYF,TRBV24-1,.,.,TRBJ2-5